The sample holds a few counts of the clone carrying this T cell receptor beta chain. These data come from a study of long-term antiretroviral therapy in people with HIV. Study context: By about a decade, the earliest samples predate the 2015 immediate-ART recommendation.

Survey-level immunoSEQ v3.0 assays were run. Repertoires were generated with immunoSEQ multiplex PCR, while TCRdb's copy carries only in-frame clones and drops some. The table includes 20,000 or so clones, 76% detected once. This sample comprised unsorted PBMCs, obtained 0.5 years before starting antiretroviral therapy. The clonotype originates from a woman aged 50 to 60 with HIV.

Here the CDR3 DNA reads TGTGCCAGTACTGGGGCAGGGGGTTGGGGCACAGATACGCAGTATTTT. Encoded protein: CASTGAGGWGTDTQYF. The chain has TRBV19 and TRBJ2-3; 7 bases line up with TRBD1. The V and J ends lost 7 bases and 1 base, in that order; junction bases with no gene match: 11. Germline CDR1 is LNHDA and CDR2 is SQIVND (reference sequence). CDR3 size: 16 residues.